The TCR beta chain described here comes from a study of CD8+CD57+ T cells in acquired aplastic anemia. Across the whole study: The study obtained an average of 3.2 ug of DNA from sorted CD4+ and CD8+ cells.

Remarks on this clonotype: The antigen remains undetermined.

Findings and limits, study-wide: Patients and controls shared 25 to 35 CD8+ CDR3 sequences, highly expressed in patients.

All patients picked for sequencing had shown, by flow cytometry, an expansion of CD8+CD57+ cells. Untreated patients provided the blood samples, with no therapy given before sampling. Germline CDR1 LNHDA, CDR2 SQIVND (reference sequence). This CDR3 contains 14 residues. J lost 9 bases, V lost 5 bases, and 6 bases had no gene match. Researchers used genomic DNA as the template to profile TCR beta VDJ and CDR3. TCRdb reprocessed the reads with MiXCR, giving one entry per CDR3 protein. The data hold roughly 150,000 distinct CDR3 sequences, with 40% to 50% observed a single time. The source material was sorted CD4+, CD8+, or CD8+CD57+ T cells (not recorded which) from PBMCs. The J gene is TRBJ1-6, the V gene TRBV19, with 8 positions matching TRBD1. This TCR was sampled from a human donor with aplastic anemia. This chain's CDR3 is CASSGGQEFSPLHF. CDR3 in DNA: TGTGCCAGTAGTGGGGGACAGGAGTTTTCACCCCTCCACTTT.